This T cell receptor beta chain was found in a study of glioma-infiltrating T cells. The CDR3 spans 15 residues. Germline V gives CDR1 DFQATT, CDR2 SNEGSKA (reference sequence). V lost 0 bases, J lost 6 bases, and 8 bases stayed unmatched. TCR alpha and beta CDR3 regions were amplified from RNA using iRepertoire nested multiplex PCR. Input was roughly 100-450 ng of tissue mRNA or PBMC total RNA. TCRdb redid the calling of the multiplex PCR reads with MiXCR, one entry per CDR3 protein. The profile shows 95,000 to 150,000 distinct CDR3 sequences, approximately 25% of them singletons. This clonotype appeared many times.

This receptor was taken from a human donor with low-grade glioma or glioblastoma, undergoing nonglioma brain surgery, or in good health (not recorded which). The chain joins TRBV20-1 to TRBJ2-1; the match to TRBD2 covers 7 bases. Material for sequencing was glioma tissue, nonneoplastic brain tissue, or PBMCs (not recorded which). The CDR3 nucleotides are TGCAGTGCTAGAGATACGAGGGAGGGCCTCAATGAGCAGTTCTTC. It codes for CSARDTREGLNEQFF.